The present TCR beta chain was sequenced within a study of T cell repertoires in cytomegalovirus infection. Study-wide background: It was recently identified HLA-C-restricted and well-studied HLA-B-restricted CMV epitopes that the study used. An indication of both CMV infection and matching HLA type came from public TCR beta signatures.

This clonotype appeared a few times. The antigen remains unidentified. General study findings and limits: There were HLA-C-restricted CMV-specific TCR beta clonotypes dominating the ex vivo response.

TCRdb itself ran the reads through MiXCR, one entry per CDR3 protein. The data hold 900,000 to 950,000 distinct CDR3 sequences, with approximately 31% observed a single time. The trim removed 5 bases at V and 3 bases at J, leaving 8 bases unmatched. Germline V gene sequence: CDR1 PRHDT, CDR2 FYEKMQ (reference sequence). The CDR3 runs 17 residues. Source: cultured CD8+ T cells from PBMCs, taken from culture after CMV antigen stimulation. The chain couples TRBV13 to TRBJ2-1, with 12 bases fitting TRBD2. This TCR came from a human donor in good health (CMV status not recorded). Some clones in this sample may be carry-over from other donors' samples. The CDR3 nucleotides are TGTGCCAGCAGCCCCCGGACTAGCGGGGTTTACTACAATGAGCAGTTCTTC. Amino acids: CASSPRTSGVYYNEQFF.